This TCR beta chain was captured by sequencing in a study of cytomegalovirus exposure and HLA in healthy donors. Whole-study findings and limits: A later analysis found that most CMV-associated TCR beta chains appeared HLA-restricted. Most likely, a cluster of highly shared sequence variants arose as a sequencing artifact. Per a prior analysis, the majority of TCR beta V segments were productive roughly 90% or roughly 30% of the time.

60 Vbeta and 13 Jbeta primers were used in PCR. Clones were read by immunoSEQ multiplex PCR, and TCRdb kept only the in-frame ones, dropping some. Among roughly 80,000 clones listed, about 88% were seen once. The V end was cut by 3 bases, the J end by 5 bases, with 17 bases between. This CDR3 has 15 amino acids. Per the germline V gene, CDR1 is MDHEN and CDR2 is SYDVKM. As for this clone: Antigen: not known.

The sequencing sample was made of PBMCs. The chain has TRBV28 and TRBJ2-7; D is possibly TRBD2 (6 bases). The clonotype comes from a woman in her fifties or sixties in good health and CMV-seronegative. The CDR3 DNA sequence: TGTGCCAGCAGTTTGGATGACGGGAGAGGGCACGAGCAGTACTTC. This codes for CASSLDDGRGHEQYF.